This TCR beta chain originates from a study of blood T cell repertoires in COVID-19. At the level of the study: Nucleic acid was either cDNA or gDNA, and it came from T cells, B-cell-depleted T cells, or PBMCs.

Participant age was roughly 18 to 90 years, and participants resided in roughly 25 US areas. Which cohort a participant joined came from the clinical history participants gave. Cohort 3 recovered donors had two negative PCRs, clearance, or symptom resolution. Profiled with immunoSEQ multiplex PCR; TCRdb holds only in-frame clones, not every one. The sample consists of over 200,000 clones, roughly 80% of them appearing once. Germline V gene sequence: CDR1 MNHEY, CDR2 SVGAGI. Between the trimmed V and J ends, which lost 3 bases and 1 base, there was a span of 9 bases. The CDR3 consists of 14 residues. Sequencing used PBMCs or T cells enriched from blood (not recorded which). This chain links TRBV6-5 with TRBJ1-1, with D unresolved. The source of this sequence is a man in his sixties who had recovered from COVID-19. CDR3 region: CASSYRFGNTEAFF. Written as DNA, the CDR3 is TGTGCCAGCAGTTATAGATTTGGGAACACTGAAGCTTTCTTT.